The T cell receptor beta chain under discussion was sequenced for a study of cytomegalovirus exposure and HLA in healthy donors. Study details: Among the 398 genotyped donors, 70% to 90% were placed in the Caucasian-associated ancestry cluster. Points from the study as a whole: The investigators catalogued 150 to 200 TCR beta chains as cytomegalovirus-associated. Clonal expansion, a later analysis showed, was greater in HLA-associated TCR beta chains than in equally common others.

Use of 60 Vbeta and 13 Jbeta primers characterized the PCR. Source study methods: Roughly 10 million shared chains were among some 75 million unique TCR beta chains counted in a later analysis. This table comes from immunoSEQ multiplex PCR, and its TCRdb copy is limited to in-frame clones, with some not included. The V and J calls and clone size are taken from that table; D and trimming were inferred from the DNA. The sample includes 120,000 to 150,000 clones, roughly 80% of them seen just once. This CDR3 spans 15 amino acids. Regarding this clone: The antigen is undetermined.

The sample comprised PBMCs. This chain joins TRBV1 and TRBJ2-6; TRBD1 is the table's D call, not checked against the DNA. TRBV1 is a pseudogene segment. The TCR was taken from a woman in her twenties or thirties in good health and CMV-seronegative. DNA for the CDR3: TGCACCAGCAGCCATGACAGCTCTGGGGCCAACGTCCTGACTTTC. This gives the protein CTSSHDSSGANVLTF.